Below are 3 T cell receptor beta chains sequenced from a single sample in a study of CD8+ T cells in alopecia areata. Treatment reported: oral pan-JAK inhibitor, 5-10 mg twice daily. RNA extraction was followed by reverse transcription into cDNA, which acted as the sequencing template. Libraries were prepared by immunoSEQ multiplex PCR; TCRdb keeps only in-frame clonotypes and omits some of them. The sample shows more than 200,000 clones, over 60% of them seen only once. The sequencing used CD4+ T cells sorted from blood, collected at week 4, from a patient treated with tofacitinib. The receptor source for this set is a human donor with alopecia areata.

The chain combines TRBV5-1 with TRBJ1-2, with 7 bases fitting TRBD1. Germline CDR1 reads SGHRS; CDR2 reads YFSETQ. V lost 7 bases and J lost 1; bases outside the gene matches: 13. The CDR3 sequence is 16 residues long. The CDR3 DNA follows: TGCGCCAGCCAACTCGACAGGGTGGATAGTAACTATGGCTACACCTTC. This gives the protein CASQLDRVDSNYGYTF.

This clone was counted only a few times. The CDR3 loop is CASSQDAGYGPLHF. CDR3 coding DNA: TGCGCCAGCAGCCAAGATGCGGGGTATGGTCCCCTCCACTTT. The rearrangement uses TRBV4-1 and TRBJ1-6; unclear D gene. V gave up 0 bases and J gave up 13 bases, with 13 bases separating them. Germline loops: CDR1 MGHRA, CDR2 YSYEKL. This CDR3 contains 14 residues.

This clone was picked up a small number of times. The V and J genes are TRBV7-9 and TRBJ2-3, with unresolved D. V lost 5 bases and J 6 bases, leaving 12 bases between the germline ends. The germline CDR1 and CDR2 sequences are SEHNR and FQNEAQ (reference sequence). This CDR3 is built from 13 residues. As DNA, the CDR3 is TGTGCCAGCAGCCAACCTTCTGGGGATACGCAGTATTTT. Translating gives CASSQPSGDTQYF.